The 10 T cell receptor beta chains given below trace back to one sample, sequenced in a study of shared clonotypes between healthy human individuals. Libraries were prepared by immunoSEQ multiplex PCR; TCRdb keeps only in-frame clonotypes and omits some of them. The sample gives 800,000 to 1,200,000 clones, about 84% of which show up once; 0.4% to 0.55% is in the top ten. Sequencing was carried out using memory CD4+ T cells from PBMCs. Sample subset: CD45RA-negative fraction. Source of these receptors: a man in his late teens or twenties in good health. Some clones in this sample may be carry-over from other donors' samples.

This clone was recorded only once. V usage is TRBV6-6 and J usage is TRBJ2-5; D not resolved. This CDR3 contains 12 residues. The V end was cut by 4 bases, the J end by 1 base, with 4 bases between. From germline, CDR1 is MNHNY and CDR2 SVGAGI (reference sequence). CDR3 sequence reads: CASSSVQETQYF. The CDR3, as DNA: TGTGCCAGCAGTTCAGTCCAAGAGACCCAGTACTTC.

This chain uses TRBV6-1 with TRBJ2-7; 9 bases line up with TRBD2. CDR1 is MNHNS, CDR2 SASEGT, per germline. The CDR3 extends over 14 amino acids. The ends lost 6 bases at V and 2 bases at J; junction bases unmatched: 5. CDR3 sequence (DNA): TGTGCCAGCAGCCTGACTAGCGGCCCCTACGAGCAGTACTTC. Translation: CASSLTSGPYEQYF.

The V gene is TRBV7-3, the J gene TRBJ2-7, with D perhaps TRBD1 (7 bases). The V and J ends lost 2 bases and 2 bases respectively, with 13 bases between them. Germline V gives CDR1 SGHTA, CDR2 FQGTGA. The CDR3 loop spans 15 amino acids. CDR3 sequence reads: CASSLGRTGTYEQYF. CDR3 DNA: TGTGCCAGCAGCTTAGGGAGGACAGGTACCTACGAGCAGTACTTC.

The chain uses TRBV7-2 and TRBJ2-5; a weak D match, TRBD2 (5 bases). V lost 3 bases and J lost 2, with 13 bases in between. There are 15 residues in the CDR3. Germline V gene sequence: CDR1 SGHTA, CDR2 FQGNSA. CDR3 residues: CASSFDGLKQETQYF. In nucleotides, the CDR3 is TGTGCCAGCAGCTTCGATGGACTGAAACAAGAGACCCAGTACTTC.

Regarding this clone: The same CDR3 arises from other DNA sequences in this sample as well. This chain uses TRBV5-1 with TRBJ1-5; 7 bases match TRBD1. The CDR3 spans 14 residues. Germline assignment: CDR1 SGHRS and CDR2 YFSETQ. Germline trimming cut 0 bases from V and 7 bases from J; bases unmatched to any gene: 4. The CDR3 DNA reads as TGCGCCAGCAGCTTGGCAGGGGGAGGGCAGCCCCAGCATTTT. As protein: CASSLAGGGQPQHF.

As to this clone: Given a much more abundant clone one base away, this may be a read error. The genes are TRBV5-1 and TRBJ1-1; 10 positions agree with TRBD1. The V gene's germline CDR1 is SGHRS and CDR2 YFSETQ. With 1 base clipped from V and 3 bases from J, the junction kept 3 bases outside the gene matches. The CDR3 extends over 15 amino acids. Written as DNA, the CDR3 is TGCGCCAGCAGCTTGCTCGGGACAGGGGACACTGAAGCTTTCTTT. It encodes CASSLLGTGDTEAFF.

The V gene is TRBV7-9, the J gene TRBJ2-3; 8 bases map to TRBD2. V lost 1 base to trimming and J lost 3 bases; unmatched junction nucleotides: 6. Germline values: CDR1 SEHNR, CDR2 FQNEAQ (reference sequence). This CDR3 region has 16 residues. The CDR3 bases are TGTGCCAGCAGCTTAGGAGCAGCGGGAGTGACAGATACGCAGTATTTT. Its translation: CASSLGAAGVTDTQYF.

In its sample, this clone was seen many times. CDR3 sequence (DNA): TGTGCCAGCAGTTACTTACAGAAAGCTTTCTTT. Encoded protein: CASSYLQKAFF. The chain recombines TRBV6-5 with TRBJ1-1; no firm D call. The germline V and J ends were trimmed by 1 base and 9 bases, with 6 bases remaining between them. CDR1 MNHEY and CDR2 SVGAGI come from the germline V gene. CDR3 length: 11 residues.

CDR3 DNA sequence: TGTGCCAGCAGTGAAGAGATCCGTATCGGCAATCAGCCCCAGCATTTT. Amino acid sequence: CASSEEIRIGNQPQHF. This sequence joins TRBV6-1 and TRBJ1-5; D not certain. V was pared by 1 base and J by 2 bases, with 12 bases between. Germline V gene sequence: CDR1 MNHNS, CDR2 SASEGT. The CDR3 covers 16 residues.

The chain carries TRBV27 and TRBJ2-6; 7 positions match TRBD2. The CDR3 has 20 residues. Per germline, CDR1 MNHEY and CDR2 SMNVEV (reference sequence). The J segment lost 0 bases and the V segment lost 4 bases, leaving 15 bases of the junction unmatched. CDR3 region: CASSSRPAWEGSSGANVLTF. For the CDR3, the DNA is TGTGCCAGCAGTTCCCGGCCCGCCTGGGAGGGAAGCTCTGGGGCCAACGTCCTGACTTTC.